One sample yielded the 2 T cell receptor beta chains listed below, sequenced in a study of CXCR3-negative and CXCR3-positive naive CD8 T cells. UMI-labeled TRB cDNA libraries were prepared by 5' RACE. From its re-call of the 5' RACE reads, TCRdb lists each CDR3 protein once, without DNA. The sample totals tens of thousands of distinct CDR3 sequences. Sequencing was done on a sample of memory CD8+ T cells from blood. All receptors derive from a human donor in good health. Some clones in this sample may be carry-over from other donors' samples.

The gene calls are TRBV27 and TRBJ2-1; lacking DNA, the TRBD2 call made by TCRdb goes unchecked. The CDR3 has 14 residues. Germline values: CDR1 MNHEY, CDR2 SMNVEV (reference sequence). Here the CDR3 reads CASRSGTSYGEQFF.

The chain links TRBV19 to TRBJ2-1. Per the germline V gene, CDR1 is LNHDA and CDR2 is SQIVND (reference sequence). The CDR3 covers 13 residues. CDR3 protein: CASSNVLHNEQFF.